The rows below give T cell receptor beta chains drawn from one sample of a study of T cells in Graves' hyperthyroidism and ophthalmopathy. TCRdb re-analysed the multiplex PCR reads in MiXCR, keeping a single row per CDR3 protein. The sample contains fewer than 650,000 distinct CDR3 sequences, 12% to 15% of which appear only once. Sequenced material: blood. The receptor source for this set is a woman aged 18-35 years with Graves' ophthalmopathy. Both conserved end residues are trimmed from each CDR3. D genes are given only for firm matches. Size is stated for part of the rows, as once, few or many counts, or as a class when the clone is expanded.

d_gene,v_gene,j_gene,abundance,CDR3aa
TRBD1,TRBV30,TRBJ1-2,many,AWSLSRTGHGYT
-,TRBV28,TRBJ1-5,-,ASSFDRRNQPQH
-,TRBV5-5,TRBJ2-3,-,ASSFRGDRTDTQY
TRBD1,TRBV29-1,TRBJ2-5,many,SVEWDRAETQY
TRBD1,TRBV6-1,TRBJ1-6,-,ASRDRVGSPLH
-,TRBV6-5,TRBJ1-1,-,ASSYRLQEAEAF
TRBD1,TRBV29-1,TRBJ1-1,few,SGGQGARDTEAF
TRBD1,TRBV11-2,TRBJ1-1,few,ASSPNSYRSGQPNTEAF
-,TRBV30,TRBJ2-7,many,AQKGLGDEQY
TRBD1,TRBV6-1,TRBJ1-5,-,ASSATPTGGGQPQH
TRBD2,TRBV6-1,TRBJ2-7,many,ASSIRGRAYEQY
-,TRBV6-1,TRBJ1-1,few,ASRRELGVNTEAF
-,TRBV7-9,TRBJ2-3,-,ASSLGGVTLGGSTDTQY
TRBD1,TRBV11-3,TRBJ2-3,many,ASREGQGADTQY
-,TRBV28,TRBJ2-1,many,ASSLMGLVLEQF
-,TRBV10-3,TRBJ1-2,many,AISGDPPGFGYT
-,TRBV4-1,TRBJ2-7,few,ASSLRAEGYHEQY
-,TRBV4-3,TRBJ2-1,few,ASSQDNYLSYNEQF
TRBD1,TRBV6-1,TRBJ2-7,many,ASSEWDSSSYEQY
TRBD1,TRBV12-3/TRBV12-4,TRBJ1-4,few,ASTSGTANEKLF
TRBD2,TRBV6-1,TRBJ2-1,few,ASSRLAGESYNEQF
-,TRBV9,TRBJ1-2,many,ASHKGGKNYGYT